This T cell receptor beta chain was sequenced for a study of blood T cells in healthy people across ages. A sample-barcoded 5' primer and a J-beta primer mix were used in a second PCR of about 6 to 11 cycles. In TCRdb, the 5' RACE reads were re-called with MiXCR into one record per CDR3 protein. The table records 730,000 or so distinct CDR3 sequences, roughly 41% of them present only once. Findings and caveats of the study: A conclusive naive versus antigen-experienced comparison was prevented by the unsorted PBMCs. Researchers report that TCR beta diversity correlated strongly with naive T cell percentage. Naive CD4+ cell counts and diversity both ran higher in long-lived than in aged donors.

In its sample, this clonotype was seen a few times. What it recognizes is unknown. The CDR3 covers 15 residues. Trimming cost V 5 bases and J 2 bases; bases outside gene matches: 7. Germline V lookup: CDR1 SEHNR, CDR2 FQNEAQ (reference sequence). This TCR derives from a man at least 80 years old in good health. The chain joins TRBV7-9 to TRBJ2-5; 8 bases fit TRBD1. The sequenced sample was blood. This CDR3 is CASSKTGVWQETQYF. CDR3 sequence (DNA): TGTGCCAGCAGCAAGACAGGGGTTTGGCAAGAGACCCAGTACTTC.